The rows below give T cell receptor beta chains drawn from one sample of a study of T-cell memory formation after mild COVID-19. TCRdb called the 5' RACE reads again in MiXCR, with one record for every CDR3 protein. Of around 450,000 distinct CDR3 sequences listed, around 18% are singletons. Sequencing was performed on PBMCs or a T cell subset sorted from them (not recorded which). Receptor source: an adult woman who had mild COVID-19 (a few samples of this study predate the infection). Cell type and time point are not known. Each CDR3 is given with its conserved first and last residue. Fields, in order: V gene, D gene, clone size, J gene, CDR3 DNA, CDR3 protein. A D gene is named only where the DNA matches it firmly. Clone size appears in some rows only: once, few, many, or a class for an expanded clone.

V gene: TRBV7-8; D gene: TRBD2; clone size: few; J gene: TRBJ2-3; CDR3 DNA: TGTGCCAGCCGGGGGGGGTCCACAGATACGCAGTATTTT; CDR3 protein: CASRGGSTDTQYF
V gene: TRBV29-1; D gene: .; clone size: .; J gene: TRBJ1-6; CDR3 DNA: TGCAGCGTGACGACGGGTGGGACTAATTCACCCATCCACTTT; CDR3 protein: CSVTTGGTNSPIHF
V gene: TRBV30; D gene: .; clone size: .; J gene: TRBJ1-1; CDR3 DNA: TGTGCCTGGAGTGTGGTAACTGAAGCTTTCTTT; CDR3 protein: CAWSVVTEAFF
V gene: TRBV24-1; D gene: .; clone size: few; J gene: TRBJ2-3; CDR3 DNA: TGTGCCACCAGTGACACCGGGACGACCACAGATACGCAGTATTTT; CDR3 protein: CATSDTGTTTDTQYF
V gene: TRBV4-1; D gene: TRBD2; clone size: few; J gene: TRBJ2-2; CDR3 DNA: TGCGCCAGCAGCCAAGGACTAGCCGTCGGGGAGCTGTTTTTT; CDR3 protein: CASSQGLAVGELFF
V gene: TRBV12-3/TRBV12-4; D gene: TRBD1; clone size: .; J gene: TRBJ1-5; CDR3 DNA: TGTGCCAGCAGTTTTGACTGGAAGGGGGCTTACCAGCCCCAGCATTTT; CDR3 protein: CASSFDWKGAYQPQHF
V gene: TRBV18; D gene: .; clone size: .; J gene: TRBJ2-2; CDR3 DNA: TGTGCCAGCCGCCGAGGAACCGGGGAGCTGTTTTTT; CDR3 protein: CASRRGTGELFF
V gene: TRBV28; D gene: .; clone size: .; J gene: TRBJ2-7; CDR3 DNA: TGTGCCAGCAGTTCAGGGGCAGGAACCTACGAGCAGTACTTC; CDR3 protein: CASSSGAGTYEQYF
V gene: TRBV5-1; D gene: .; clone size: many; J gene: TRBJ2-5; CDR3 DNA: TGTGCCAGCAGCTTCGAAGAGACCCAGTACTTC; CDR3 protein: CASSFEETQYF
V gene: TRBV6-5; D gene: TRBD1; clone size: .; J gene: TRBJ1-1; CDR3 DNA: TGTGCCAGCAACGACATGACAGGGAAGGCTTTCTTT; CDR3 protein: CASNDMTGKAFF
V gene: TRBV12-3/TRBV12-4; D gene: .; clone size: .; J gene: TRBJ1-1; CDR3 DNA: TGTGCCAGCAGGTATAGGGATGAAGCTTTCTTT; CDR3 protein: CASRYRDEAFF
V gene: TRBV11-2; D gene: .; clone size: many; J gene: TRBJ2-2; CDR3 DNA: TGTGCCAGCAGCTTAGATGTGGCTACCGGGGAGCTGTTTTTT; CDR3 protein: CASSLDVATGELFF
V gene: TRBV3-1; D gene: .; clone size: few; J gene: TRBJ2-2; CDR3 DNA: TGTGCCAGCACCCAAAAGACAGGACCAAACACCGGGGAGCTGTTTTTT; CDR3 protein: CASTQKTGPNTGELFF
V gene: TRBV5-1; D gene: .; clone size: .; J gene: TRBJ2-3; CDR3 DNA: TGCGCCAGCAGGGCTTCCGGGACTCCGGATGGTACGCAGTATTTT; CDR3 protein: CASRASGTPDGTQYF
V gene: TRBV12-3/TRBV12-4; D gene: TRBD1; clone size: .; J gene: TRBJ2-3; CDR3 DNA: TGTGCCAGCAGTTTCGGGACAGGGGGTCCCACAGATACGCAGTATTTT; CDR3 protein: CASSFGTGGPTDTQYF
V gene: TRBV5-1; D gene: .; clone size: .; J gene: TRBJ2-7; CDR3 DNA: TGCGCCAGCACGCAGGACCATTCTCTGAGCTCCTACGAGCAGTACTTC; CDR3 protein: CASTQDHSLSSYEQYF
V gene: TRBV7-9; D gene: TRBD1; clone size: few; J gene: TRBJ2-7; CDR3 DNA: TGTGCCAGCAGCCAAGGAGGCCCCGGGACAGGGAGCTACGAGCAGTACTTC; CDR3 protein: CASSQGGPGTGSYEQYF
V gene: TRBV15; D gene: .; clone size: .; J gene: TRBJ2-3; CDR3 DNA: TGTGCCACCAGCAGAGAATTTTATTGGGGGAGCAACCACACAGATACGCAGTATTTT; CDR3 protein: CATSREFYWGSNHTDTQYF
V gene: TRBV29-1; D gene: .; clone size: few; J gene: TRBJ2-7; CDR3 DNA: TGCAGCGTCCTCGACACTTACGAGCAGTACTTC; CDR3 protein: CSVLDTYEQYF
V gene: TRBV19; D gene: TRBD1; clone size: .; J gene: TRBJ1-4; CDR3 DNA: TGTGCCAGTAGTCCGCGGGACAGGGGTTATGAAAAACTGTTTTTT; CDR3 protein: CASSPRDRGYEKLFF
V gene: TRBV19; D gene: .; clone size: .; J gene: TRBJ1-1; CDR3 DNA: TGTGCCAGTAGTATAGGATACCCCCGATCGACTGAAGCTTTCTTT; CDR3 protein: CASSIGYPRSTEAFF
V gene: TRBV29-1; D gene: TRBD2; clone size: few; J gene: TRBJ2-4; CDR3 DNA: TGCAGCGTTGAACCCGGACTAGCGGGGGGCGGCATTCAGTACTTC; CDR3 protein: CSVEPGLAGGGIQYF
V gene: TRBV18; D gene: .; clone size: few; J gene: TRBJ1-1; CDR3 DNA: TGTGCCAGCTCACCGGGTCTAGGCACTGAAGCTTTCTTT; CDR3 protein: CASSPGLGTEAFF
V gene: TRBV19; D gene: .; clone size: few; J gene: TRBJ2-3; CDR3 DNA: TGTGCCAGTAGTAATTCAGGGAGCACAGATACGCAGTATTTT; CDR3 protein: CASSNSGSTDTQYF
V gene: TRBV7-9; D gene: .; clone size: many; J gene: TRBJ1-5; CDR3 DNA: TGTGCCAGCAGCTTAGCTCCCCCCTCCGGGGCTCTCAATCAGCCCCAGCATTTT; CDR3 protein: CASSLAPPSGALNQPQHF
V gene: TRBV25-1; D gene: .; clone size: .; J gene: TRBJ2-7; CDR3 DNA: TGTGCCAGCAGTGACCAGGGAACCGCCTACGAGCAGTACTTC; CDR3 protein: CASSDQGTAYEQYF
V gene: TRBV10-3; D gene: .; clone size: many; J gene: TRBJ2-3; CDR3 DNA: TGTGCCATCAGTGAGTCTCCGTTGGATACGCAGTATTTT; CDR3 protein: CAISESPLDTQYF
V gene: TRBV7-9; D gene: .; clone size: few; J gene: TRBJ1-5; CDR3 DNA: TGTGCCAGCAGCCCCGGCGGCCTAGGGGACTCTAGCCTCGTTCAGCCCCAGCATTTT; CDR3 protein: CASSPGGLGDSSLVQPQHF
V gene: TRBV2; D gene: .; clone size: .; J gene: TRBJ2-4; CDR3 DNA: TGTGCCAGCAGTGAAGCAACAGGGAGAGAAGACAAAGGGTTCAAAAACATTCAGTACTTC; CDR3 protein: CASSEATGREDKGFKNIQYF
V gene: TRBV29-1; D gene: .; clone size: .; J gene: TRBJ1-1; CDR3 DNA: TGCAGCGACCGACAGGTTTCGACTGAAGCTTTCTTT; CDR3 protein: CSDRQVSTEAFF
V gene: TRBV4-2; D gene: .; clone size: .; J gene: TRBJ1-2; CDR3 DNA: TGTGCCAGCAGCCAAGGGCCTGTCTATGGCTACACCTTC; CDR3 protein: CASSQGPVYGYTF
V gene: TRBV15; D gene: .; clone size: .; J gene: TRBJ2-2; CDR3 DNA: TGTGCCACCAGCAGAGATGGGAGGCCCACCGGGGAGCTGTTTTTT; CDR3 protein: CATSRDGRPTGELFF
V gene: TRBV27; D gene: TRBD2; clone size: few; J gene: TRBJ2-7; CDR3 DNA: TGTGCCAGCAGTTTAGGTGCTAGCGGGAGTGCAGCGGAGCAGTACTTC; CDR3 protein: CASSLGASGSAAEQYF
V gene: TRBV4-1; D gene: TRBD1; clone size: .; J gene: TRBJ2-7; CDR3 DNA: TGCGCCAGCAGCCAAGCCGGGACAGGGGTAACCTCCTACGAGCAGTACTTC; CDR3 protein: CASSQAGTGVTSYEQYF
V gene: TRBV4-3; D gene: .; clone size: .; J gene: TRBJ2-2; CDR3 DNA: TGCGCCAGCAGCCAAGCGGGGAGTATCACCGGGGAGCTGTTTTTT; CDR3 protein: CASSQAGSITGELFF
V gene: TRBV6-2/TRBV6-3; D gene: TRBD2; clone size: few; J gene: TRBJ2-1; CDR3 DNA: TGTGCCAGCAGTTTCCGGACTAGCGGGAGGGCCGCGGAGCAGTTCTTC; CDR3 protein: CASSFRTSGRAAEQFF
V gene: TRBV7-2; D gene: .; clone size: few; J gene: TRBJ2-5; CDR3 DNA: TGTGCCAGCAGCTTTATGGAGACCCAGTACTTC; CDR3 protein: CASSFMETQYF
V gene: TRBV7-2; D gene: .; clone size: .; J gene: TRBJ2-5; CDR3 DNA: TGTGCCAGCAGCCCCCCACAGGGAGGGACCCAAGAGACCCAGTACTTC; CDR3 protein: CASSPPQGGTQETQYF
V gene: TRBV6-1; D gene: TRBD2; clone size: .; J gene: TRBJ2-2; CDR3 DNA: TGTGCCAGCAGGAAACCGGGACTAGCGGGAGTACGGGGCACCGGGGAGCTGTTTTTT; CDR3 protein: CASRKPGLAGVRGTGELFF
V gene: TRBV29-1; D gene: .; clone size: few; J gene: TRBJ2-3; CDR3 DNA: TGCAGCGGGTGCTATACAGATACGCAGTATTTT; CDR3 protein: CSGCYTDTQYF
V gene: TRBV24-1; D gene: .; clone size: .; J gene: TRBJ2-7; CDR3 DNA: TGTGCCACCAGTGATCATAGCGAGAAGGAGTACTTC; CDR3 protein: CATSDHSEKEYF
V gene: TRBV6-1; D gene: .; clone size: .; J gene: TRBJ1-1; CDR3 DNA: TGTGCCAGCACCCAGACGGAGGGCGCGGGGACTGAAGCTTTCTTT; CDR3 protein: CASTQTEGAGTEAFF
V gene: TRBV24-1; D gene: .; clone size: .; J gene: TRBJ2-3; CDR3 DNA: TGTGCCACCAGTGAGGCCCAACTAGAAATCACAGATACGCAGTATTTT; CDR3 protein: CATSEAQLEITDTQYF
V gene: TRBV6-5; D gene: .; clone size: .; J gene: TRBJ2-1; CDR3 DNA: TGTGCCAGCAGTCCCCCGCAGGGAGATGGGGGCAATGAGCAGTTCTTC; CDR3 protein: CASSPPQGDGGNEQFF
V gene: TRBV5-6; D gene: TRBD1; clone size: .; J gene: TRBJ2-3; CDR3 DNA: TGTGCCAGCAGCTTGGGACAGGGGGCGAATGTGGGGACAGATACGCAGTATTTT; CDR3 protein: CASSLGQGANVGTDTQYF
V gene: TRBV12-3/TRBV12-4; D gene: .; clone size: many; J gene: TRBJ2-5; CDR3 DNA: TGTGCCAGCAGTCGGCCTCCGGGACACGAGACCCAGTACTTC; CDR3 protein: CASSRPPGHETQYF
V gene: TRBV7-9; D gene: .; clone size: .; J gene: TRBJ1-1; CDR3 DNA: TGTGCCAGCACCCCCGTACAGGTTCAAGGTGAAGCTTTCTTT; CDR3 protein: CASTPVQVQGEAFF
V gene: TRBV11-3; D gene: TRBD2; clone size: .; J gene: TRBJ2-1; CDR3 DNA: TGTGCCAGCAGCCGAGGGACTAGCGGGAGTCCCGCGTACAATGAGCAGTTCTTC; CDR3 protein: CASSRGTSGSPAYNEQFF
V gene: TRBV6-5; D gene: .; clone size: .; J gene: TRBJ1-3; CDR3 DNA: TGTGCCAGCAGTATAGGACAGCTGAATAGGGCTGGAAACACCATATATTTT; CDR3 protein: CASSIGQLNRAGNTIYF
V gene: TRBV12-3/TRBV12-4; D gene: .; clone size: few; J gene: TRBJ2-3; CDR3 DNA: TGTGCCAGCAGTTTAGGACAGGCCAGCACAGATACGCAGTATTTT; CDR3 protein: CASSLGQASTDTQYF
V gene: TRBV5-1; D gene: .; clone size: .; J gene: TRBJ2-3; CDR3 DNA: TGCGCCAGCACCCCTCTCAACTGGGGAGATACGCAGTATTTT; CDR3 protein: CASTPLNWGDTQYF
V gene: TRBV4-1; D gene: .; clone size: few; J gene: TRBJ1-6; CDR3 DNA: TGCGCCAGCAGCCCCCGCAGCCCTTCGGATTCACCCCTCCACTTT; CDR3 protein: CASSPRSPSDSPLHF
V gene: TRBV15; D gene: .; clone size: .; J gene: TRBJ1-2; CDR3 DNA: TGTGCCACCAGTGGAGCTCGGTTAGCTAACTATGGCTACACCTTC; CDR3 protein: CATSGARLANYGYTF
V gene: TRBV9; D gene: TRBD2; clone size: many; J gene: TRBJ2-7; CDR3 DNA: TGTGCCAGCAGCGTGAGCGGGGGTAGCTCCTACGAGCAGTACTTC; CDR3 protein: CASSVSGGSSYEQYF
V gene: TRBV20-1; D gene: .; clone size: few; J gene: TRBJ2-2; CDR3 DNA: TGCAGTGCTAGACGAAAGAACACCGGGGAGCTGTTTTTT; CDR3 protein: CSARRKNTGELFF
V gene: TRBV5-6; D gene: .; clone size: .; J gene: TRBJ2-2; CDR3 DNA: TGTGCCAGCAGCTATAAGGGAAAGCCCACCGGGGAGCTGTTTTTT; CDR3 protein: CASSYKGKPTGELFF
V gene: TRBV9; D gene: .; clone size: once; J gene: TRBJ1-1; CDR3 DNA: TGTGCCAGCAGGCGGGACGGGGGCACTGAAGCTTTCTTT; CDR3 protein: CASRRDGGTEAFF
V gene: TRBV27; D gene: TRBD1; clone size: .; J gene: TRBJ1-5; CDR3 DNA: TGTGCCAGCCCCTACCGGGACAGGGAATATAGCAATCAGCCCCAGCATTTT; CDR3 protein: CASPYRDREYSNQPQHF
V gene: TRBV7-9; D gene: .; clone size: .; J gene: TRBJ2-1; CDR3 DNA: TGTGCCAGCAGCTCGATGACTAGTAGTAATGAGCAGTTCTTC; CDR3 protein: CASSSMTSSNEQFF